The 31 T cell receptor beta chains in this list originate from one sample, sequenced in a study of blood T cell repertoires in COVID-19. Assay used: immunoSEQ multiplex PCR; TCRdb lists only in-frame clones, some missing. The table shows about 180,000 clones, with 85% to 90% occurring only once. The sequenced sample was peripheral blood. The source is a man aged 70 or older with active or convalescent COVID-19.

The V call is TRBV7-9, the J call TRBJ1-1; 7 nucleotides line up with TRBD1. There are 16 residues in the CDR3. CDR1 is SEHNR and CDR2 is FQNEAQ in the germline V gene (reference sequence). The V gene end was trimmed by 2 bases and the J gene end by 1 base; junction bases not matched to a gene: 7. CDR3 bases: TGTGCCAGCAGCTTAATAGAGGGGGCTAAGAACACTGAAGCTTTCTTT. Protein product: CASSLIEGAKNTEAFF.

The chain uses TRBV7-9 and TRBJ1-1; D not certain. Trimming removed 4 bases from V and 1 base from J, with 13 bases in between. This CDR3 is built from 15 residues. Germline CDR1 is SEHNR and CDR2 is FQNEAQ (reference sequence). CDR3 nucleotide sequence: TGTGCCAGCAGCTCCGCATGGGCAGGGAACACTGAAGCTTTCTTT. Translating gives CASSSAWAGNTEAFF.

The J gene is TRBJ1-1, the V gene TRBV5-1; a weak D match, TRBD1 (5 bases). The germline gives CDR1 SGHRS, CDR2 YFSETQ. V was clipped by 3 bases and J by 4 bases, with 16 bases between them. The CDR3 contains 15 residues. CDR3 protein: CASSWDLGGSTEAFF. The CDR3 nucleotides are TGCGCCAGCAGCTGGGACCTCGGGGGGAGCACTGAAGCTTTCTTT.

The CDR3 loop is CSASPPAGGMSGEQFF. The DNA of the CDR3 is TGCAGTGCTAGTCCCCCGGCGGGAGGGATGTCGGGTGAGCAGTTCTTC. The chain is built from TRBV20-1 and TRBJ2-1; 9 nucleotides align to TRBD2. The germline V gene has CDR1 DFQATT and CDR2 SNEGSKA (reference sequence). The junction had 15 bases not matched to a gene; V was cut back by 3 bases and J by 9 bases. This CDR3 region has 16 residues.

The chain employs TRBV15 and TRBJ1-4; D not certain. Germline CDR1 and CDR2: LNHNV and YYDKDF (reference sequence). The CDR3 totals 15 residues. Deletions cut 0 bases from V and 3 bases from J, with 8 bases between. The CDR3 loop reads CATSRDKGANEKLFF. The CDR3 DNA follows: TGTGCCACCAGCAGAGATAAGGGAGCTAATGAAAAACTGTTTTTT.

The chain combines TRBV5-1 with TRBJ1-6; D is unresolved. The CDR3 runs 14 residues. Germline V gene lookup returns CDR1 SGHRS and CDR2 YFSETQ. Trimming shortened V by 0 bases and J by 6 bases, and 7 bases separated the two germline ends. DNA of the CDR3: TGCGCCAGCAGCTTGGGGGCCTTTAATTCACCCCTCCACTTT. This translates into CASSLGAFNSPLHF. Based on the CDR3 plus reference TRBV5-1 and TRBJ1-6, the full variable domain is KAGVTQTPRYLIKTRGQQVTLSCSPISGHRSVSWYQQTPGQGLQFLFEYFSETQRNKGNFPGRFSGRQFSNSRSEMNVSTLELGDSALYLCASSLGAFNSPLHFGNGTRLTVT.

This chain connects TRBV5-1 to TRBJ1-1; D is perhaps TRBD1 (6 bases). V was pared by 3 bases and J by 0 bases, with 12 bases between. The V gene's germline CDR1 is SGHRS and CDR2 YFSETQ. This CDR3 has 15 amino acids. The DNA for the CDR3 is TGCGCCAGCAGCTCACAACAGGGAATGAACACTGAAGCTTTCTTT. Its protein is CASSSQQGMNTEAFF.

J is TRBJ2-3 and V is TRBV7-3; 9 nucleotides align to TRBD2. V shed 1 base and J 1 base; nucleotides not matched to a gene: 9. The germline gives CDR1 SGHTA, CDR2 FQGTGA. This CDR3 comprises 18 residues. The CDR3 sequence: CASSLIAGVVFGTDTQYF. In DNA, the CDR3 is TGTGCCAGCAGCTTAATAGCGGGAGTAGTTTTCGGCACAGATACGCAGTATTTT.

The chain has TRBV6-5 and TRBJ1-1, with D possibly TRBD1 on 6 matching bases. Germline V gives CDR1 MNHEY, CDR2 SVGAGI. This CDR3 comprises 16 residues. Deletions cut 0 bases from V and 5 bases from J, with 16 bases between. CDR3 DNA: TGTGCCAGCAGTTACTCGATAGGGGAGGGGGGAACTGAAGCTTTCTTT. Translating gives CASSYSIGEGGTEAFF.

The rearrangement joins TRBV5-1 to TRBJ2-1; D might be TRBD1 (5 bases). The CDR3 contains 15 residues. From germline, CDR1 is SGHRS and CDR2 YFSETQ. Trimming stripped 5 bases from V and 8 bases from J, with 20 bases between. CDR3 residues: CASRRHPGWNDEQFF. The CDR3 region has the DNA TGCGCCAGCAGACGACATCCAGGGTGGAACGATGAGCAGTTCTTC.

The chain recombines TRBV7-2 with TRBJ1-5, with 7 nucleotides matching TRBD1. CDR3 length: 15 amino acids. From germline, CDR1 is SGHTA and CDR2 FQGNSA. After removal of 4 bases from V and 4 bases from J, the junction contained 7 bases not matched to a gene. The DNA of the CDR3 is TGTGCCAGCAGCTCCGACAGGGCGGAAAATCAGCCCCAGCATTTT. Translation: CASSSDRAENQPQHF.

In its sample, this clone was seen once. In DNA form, the CDR3 reads TGCGCCAGCAGCCCGGGGAACAATCAGCCCCAGCATTTT. As protein: CASSPGNNQPQHF. The J gene is TRBJ1-5, the V gene TRBV5-1; D ambiguous. Germline V CDR1 and CDR2: SGHRS, YFSETQ. V was shortened by 4 bases and J by 3 bases, with 8 bases between the two germline ends. This CDR3 has 13 residues.

This clone was seen more than once but under ten times. The gene calls are TRBV19 and TRBJ1-2; D is unresolved. The CDR3 is 15 residues long. CDR1 is LNHDA, CDR2 SQIVND, per germline (reference sequence). V lost 7 bases to trimming and J lost 5 bases, with 20 bases between them. Here the CDR3 reads CASTPQLPDTYGYTF. The CDR3 region has the DNA TGTGCCAGTACCCCACAACTACCCGATACGTATGGCTACACCTTC.

CDR3 loop: CASSLGRGTQRTDTQYF. DNA for the CDR3: TGTGCCAGCAGCTTAGGTCGGGGGACGCAACGCACAGATACGCAGTATTTT. The chain couples TRBV11-2 to TRBJ2-3; possible D gene TRBD2, 6 bases. This CDR3 contains 17 residues. CDR1 and CDR2 from the germline V gene are SGHAT and FQNNGV. V lost 1 base, J lost 1 base, and 15 bases lay in between.

The rearrangement links TRBV7-2 to TRBJ2-2, with D possibly being TRBD1 (6 bases). The CDR3 spans 15 residues. V was clipped by 5 bases and J by 5 bases, with 15 bases between them. Germline CDR1 and CDR2: SGHTA and FQGNSA. The CDR3 nucleotides read TGTGCCAGCAGCCCCGGGACATTTGGAACCGGGGAGCTGTTTTTT. Protein sequence: CASSPGTFGTGELFF. Together with reference TRBV7-2 and TRBJ2-2, the CDR3 gives the full variable domain: GAGVSQSPSNKVTEKGKDVELRCDPISGHTALYWYRQSLGQGLEFLIYFQGNSAPDKSGLPSDRFSAERTGGSVSTLTIQRTQQEDSAVYLCASSPGTFGTGELFFGEGSRLTVL.

The chain links TRBV10-2 to TRBJ1-4, with 8 bases fitting TRBD1. Germline-derived CDR1 and CDR2 are WSHSY and SAAADI. V was clipped by 8 bases and J by 0 bases; unmatched bases: 2. This CDR3 has 14 residues. The DNA of the CDR3 is TGCGCCAGCGCAGGGGGCTCAACTAATGAAAAACTGTTTTTT. Protein product: CASAGGSTNEKLFF.

The chain employs TRBV5-1 and TRBJ1-1, with D maybe TRBD1 (6 bases). Germline V gene lookup returns CDR1 SGHRS and CDR2 YFSETQ. This CDR3 contains 14 residues. Trimming shortened V by 4 bases and J by 1 base, and 11 bases separated the two germline ends. CDR3 loop: CASSPGTQNTEAFF. CDR3 nucleotides: TGCGCCAGCAGCCCCGGGACACAGAACACTGAAGCTTTCTTT.

V usage is TRBV7-2 and J usage is TRBJ1-6, with TRBD1 matching 7 bases. From germline, CDR1 is SGHTA and CDR2 FQGNSA. With V trimmed by 2 bases and J by 10 bases, 8 bases remained unmatched. This CDR3 region has 15 residues. The CDR3 protein is CASSLSPGQRSPLHF. The CDR3 DNA reads TGTGCCAGCAGCTTAAGCCCGGGACAGAGGTCACCCCTCCACTTT.

The J gene is TRBJ2-7, the V gene TRBV10-2; D possibly corresponds to TRBD1 (5 bases). Germline CDR1 WSHSY, CDR2 SAAADI. CDR3 length: 16 residues. V shed 4 bases and J shed 3 bases, with 19 bases lying between them. In nucleotides, the CDR3 is TGCGCCAGCAGTGGGGGCCCCTATCGGGCCCTCTACGAGCAGTACTTC. Protein: CASSGGPYRALYEQYF.

The CDR3 nucleotides read TGTGCCAGCAGTGAAGACAGGGGCGGTGACCTGTTTTTT. Translation: CASSEDRGGDLFF. The chain has TRBV6-1 and TRBJ1-4; the match to TRBD1 covers 7 bases. There are 13 residues in the CDR3. The germline CDR1 and CDR2 sequences are MNHNS and SASEGT. V trimming: 1 base; J trimming: 14 bases; junction bases outside the gene matches: 7.

This rearrangement joins TRBV27 to TRBJ2-5; the match to TRBD1 covers 10 bases. Germline loops: CDR1 MNHEY, CDR2 SMNVEV (reference sequence). This CDR3 is 18 amino acids long. Germline trimming cut 5 bases from V and 7 bases from J; bases unmatched to any gene: 19. CDR3: CASSPKGGQGWPGGTQYF. For the CDR3, the DNA is TGTGCCAGCAGTCCCAAGGGGGGACAGGGGTGGCCCGGGGGGACCCAGTACTTC.

The chain has TRBV24-1 and TRBJ1-4; D ambiguous. CDR1 and CDR2 (germline): KGHDR, SFDVKD. This CDR3 region has 15 residues. The V end lost 5 bases, the J end lost 3 bases, and 12 bases lay between the germline ends. The CDR3 coding sequence is TGTGCCACCAGTGGAGGGAGTCGCGCTAATGAAAAACTGTTTTTT. This encodes CATSGGSRANEKLFF.

This clone has just a few counts. V and J are TRBV30 and TRBJ2-7; maybe TRBD1 (5 bases). V lost 0 bases and J 3 bases, leaving 15 bases between the germline ends. The CDR3 totals 15 residues. Germline V gene lookup returns CDR1 GTSNPN and CDR2 SVGIG (reference sequence). This CDR3 is CAWSVWAGMDYEQYF. The CDR3 DNA reads TGTGCCTGGAGTGTTTGGGCAGGGATGGACTACGAGCAGTACTTC.

For this clone: Other DNA sequences from this sample encode an identical CDR3 as well. This sequence joins TRBV2 and TRBJ1-5, with 8 bases lining up with TRBD1. CDR1 and CDR2 (germline): SNHLY, FYNNEI. CDR3 length equals 14 residues. V trimming: 4 bases; J trimming: 4 bases; junction bases outside the gene matches: 3. CDR3 loop: CASSGTGGNQPQHF. The CDR3 region has the DNA TGTGCCAGCAGTGGTACAGGGGGAAATCAGCCCCAGCATTTT.

J is TRBJ1-1 and V is TRBV5-1, with D possibly matching TRBD1 (5 bases). Germline CDR1 SGHRS, CDR2 YFSETQ. This CDR3 is 13 amino acids long. V lost 4 bases and J lost 5, with 12 bases in between. The CDR3 region is CASSGQGLTEAFF. The CDR3, as DNA: TGCGCCAGCAGCGGCCAGGGATTAACTGAAGCTTTCTTT.

The V and J genes are TRBV5-5 and TRBJ2-1, with TRBD2 matching 8 bases. This CDR3 has 15 residues. Looked up from germline, CDR1 is SGHKS and CDR2 is YYEKEE (reference sequence). V lost 1 base, J lost 3 bases, and 3 bases stayed unmatched. The CDR3 reads CASSLISGNYNEQFF. CDR3 DNA sequence: TGTGCCAGCAGCTTGATTAGCGGGAACTACAATGAGCAGTTCTTC.

The CDR3 DNA sequence: TGTGCCACCAGCAGCCCTCCCCGGGACAGGGGTGCAGAGACCCAGTACTTC. Its translation is CATSSPPRDRGAETQYF. V usage is TRBV15 and J usage is TRBJ2-5; TRBD1 matches at 10 bases. The CDR3 runs 17 residues. V shed 3 bases and J 4 bases; nucleotides not matched to a gene: 11. Germline V lookup: CDR1 LNHNV, CDR2 YYDKDF (reference sequence).

A word on this clone: Different DNA sequences within this sample yield the same CDR3. V and J are TRBV29-1 and TRBJ1-1, with TRBD1 as a possible D gene (5 bases). The V and J ends lost 5 bases and 1 base respectively, with 8 bases between them. The V gene's germline CDR1 is SQVTM and CDR2 ANQGSEA. The CDR3 totals 12 residues. CDR3 region: CSVRGWNTEAFF. CDR3 nucleotide sequence: TGCAGCGTTCGGGGGTGGAACACTGAAGCTTTCTTT. The complete variable domain, with remaining parts taken from reference TRBV29-1 and TRBJ1-1, reads SAVISQKPSRDICQRGTSLTIQCQVDSQVTMMFWYRQQPGQSLTLIATANQGSEATYESGFVIDKFPISRPNLTFSTLTVSNMSPEDSSIYLCSVRGWNTEAFFGQGTRLTVV.

CDR3 in amino acids: CASSSGLAGVQQYF. The DNA for the CDR3 is TGTGCCAGCAGCTCGGGACTAGCGGGAGTCCAGCAGTACTTC. The chain has TRBV7-2 and TRBJ2-7, with 14 bases fitting TRBD2. The V gene end was trimmed by 4 bases and the J gene end by 8 bases; junction bases not matched to a gene: 4. There are 14 residues in the CDR3. CDR1 SGHTA and CDR2 FQGNSA come from the germline V gene. The complete variable domain, with remaining parts taken from reference TRBV7-2 and TRBJ2-7, reads GAGVSQSPSNKVTEKGKDVELRCDPISGHTALYWYRQSLGQGLEFLIYFQGNSAPDKSGLPSDRFSAERTGGSVSTLTIQRTQQEDSAVYLCASSSGLAGVQQYFGPGTRLTVT.

The chain joins TRBV4-1 to TRBJ2-3, with 9 bases fitting TRBD2. Losses at the gene ends were 0 bases for V and 5 bases for J; bases not matched to a gene: 9. Germline V gives CDR1 MGHRA, CDR2 YSYEKL. The CDR3 is 17 residues long. The CDR3, as DNA: TGCGCCAGCAGCCAAGATTGGCGGGAGGGCCAAATAGATACGCAGTATTTT. This encodes CASSQDWREGQIDTQYF.

The J gene is TRBJ1-1, the V gene TRBV6-2 or TRBV6-3; 8 bases align to TRBD1. Germline V lookup: CDR1 MNHEY, CDR2 SVGEGT. The length of the CDR3 is 15 residues. V dropped 5 bases and J dropped 1; count of bases not matched to a gene: 6. CDR3 in DNA: TGTGCCAGCAGTCCGCGGGACAGGCCGAACACTGAAGCTTTCTTT. Amino acids: CASSPRDRPNTEAFF.